This T cell receptor beta chain emerged from a study of cytomegalovirus exposure and HLA in healthy donors (dated by TCRdb to about 2017). Broadly, across the study: In an earlier analysis of 587 of the donors, 276 Gb of sequence data and 117 million unique TCR beta sequences from 180 million or so T cells were reported. HLA typing included class I and class II loci at four-digit resolution. To predict cytomegalovirus infection status, the study combined high-throughput TCR immunosequencing, statistical association of individual TCRs with disease status, and machine learning. Of the approximately 400 genotyped donors, around 81% fell in the genetic ancestry cluster associated with self-reported Caucasian donors. To decide whether each TCR beta V gene segment behaved as functional or pseudogenic, an earlier analysis of some 580 of the donors relied on high-throughput TCR beta sequencing. All discovery cohort repertoires had been generated using a single sequencing platform. The number of donors typed differed by locus, with 629-630 for A, B, C, DRB1 and DQB1, roughly 550 for DQA1, 600 to 610 for DPA1, and approximately 470 for DPB1. Donor age, sex, ethnicity and CMV serostatus were compiled alongside the repertoire data. Roughly 300 gigabases of sequencing data and roughly 80 million unique TCR sequences made up an early release that covered over 550 HLA-typed donors. In a later genetic analysis, genome-wide SNP genotypes for about 65% of the 666 donors were used, and that subset was treated as a discovery cohort. In the later analysis, no new phenotypic data were used to find candidate immune exposures; instead, reliance was placed on TCR beta sequences and their occurrence across donors. Because of strong linkage in the cohort, roughly five DR-DQ haplotypes were treated as single units for association and clustering. To study patterns of TCR occurrence, a later analysis re-analyzed previously published TCR beta repertoires from just over 650 donors and added high-resolution HLA genotyping. The study profiled the T cell repertoires of 500 to 800 subjects by immunosequencing and related them to cytomegalovirus serostatus. On average, around 240,000 unique TCR beta nucleotide sequences were sequenced per donor among roughly 430 genotyped donors of the cohort, with 15% to 20% of those sequences being non-productive. Along with the roughly 670-subject first cohort, a separate validation cohort of over a hundred different subjects was used. The study was designed to test whether signatures of past pathogen exposure could be identified by cataloging public T cell receptors.

What the work shows at the level of the full study, not this receptor alone: A cluster of highly shared sequence variants was judged likely to be a technical artifact of the sequencing pipeline. Fewer than 20 rarely observed V segments, including chromosome 9 orphons, were excluded from the earlier analysis of about 600 of the donors because counts were too low. A further reported finding was that TCR beta sequences accurately predicted the HLA-A and HLA-B alleles for most subjects in the first cohort. In a later genetic analysis, fewer N-insertions in productive TCRs were reported among donors in an Asian-associated ancestry cluster than the roughly 640-donor mean. A later analysis reported that several top co-occurrence clusters appeared linked to parvovirus B19, influenza, CMV and Epstein-Barr virus. Presence/absence analyses assumed roughly uniform sequencing depth across donors, an assumption that may not hold. In a later genetic analysis, a missense DCLRE1C variant was associated with V-gene and J-gene trimming of TCR beta chains, and the association was replicated in an independent cohort. Cytomegalovirus status was reported to be diagnosed by the classifier with high specificity and sensitivity in both the original and validation cohorts. According to a later analysis, most CMV-associated TCR beta chains appeared to be HLA-restricted, and the HLA associations seemed to be driven largely by CMV exposure. Three of the identified cytomegalovirus-associated TCR beta chains were confirmed in vitro to be specific for cytomegalovirus antigens. It was suggested by the authors that the approach could potentially be generalized to other disease states and immunological phenotypes. The cohort was sequenced for TCR beta chains only, and without alpha or paired-chain data the features that could be detected were limited. The 87-base-pair reads could not distinguish some IMGT-functional V segments, including TRBV6-2 and TRBV6-3, so those segments were excluded. In a later analysis, the rate of TCR association differed among HLA loci, with DRB1 alleles having the most associated TCRs and HLA-C alleles having the fewest. Immune exposure information for the cohort was limited to CMV serostatus. Strong co-occurrence of HLA alleles, especially DR and DQ, made assigning TCR associations to individual alleles difficult. A later analysis found that HLA-associated TCR beta chains were more clonally expanded and had lower generation probabilities than equally common non-associated chains. While some public TCRs were present in many individuals, most TCR sequences turned up only very rarely across donors. Correlated functional status among segregating V segments might reflect linkage disequilibrium, but an unknown experimental factor could not be ruled out. In an earlier analysis of under 600 of the donors, most TCR beta V segments were observed in productive rearrangements about 90% or about 30% of the time, broadly matching IMGT annotations. The study gave a list of some 150 TCR beta chains associated with cytomegalovirus. HLA typing was unavailable for some donors at each locus, so association tests used only the typed subset. At a false discovery rate of 0.05, a later analysis linked under 20,000 TCR beta sequences to specific HLA alleles.

In total, approximately 690 healthy bone marrow donors made up the cohort. Cohort members were all nominally healthy when sampled, although unrecorded immune exposures were likely present. The donor was CMV seropositive and was included in the group of about 290 seropositive cohort members. Each donor provided a peripheral blood sample, and peripheral blood mononuclear cells were used for TCR beta sequencing. The Qiagen DNeasy Blood Extraction Kit was used to extract genomic DNA from the blood cell samples. The library was prepared using the immunoSEQ multiplex PCR assay. For the multiplex PCR, a mixture combining 60 forward primers for TCR Vbeta segments and 13 reverse primers for TCR Jbeta segments was used. The CDR3 region of rearranged TCR beta genes was amplified from genomic DNA by a multiplex PCR assay. On the Illumina HiSeq System, the amplified TCR beta libraries were sequenced as 87-base-pair reads. The paper's processing steps were these. Across the 500 to 750 repertoires, a later analysis counted some 81 million unique TCR beta chains, 9 million to 14 million of which were shared by at least two donors. Raw reads were error-corrected and collapsed into unique sequences by a nearest-neighbor algorithm in which closely related sequences were merged to remove PCR and sequencing errors. CDR3 sequences were aligned to IMGT reference sequences to assign V, D and J gene segments. For a sequence to be retained, a match of at least six nucleotides was required to both a V gene segment and a J gene segment. Rearrangements were called productive when the CDR3 lacked stop codons and stayed in frame with V and J; all others were non-productive. CDR3 was defined by IMGT convention, running from the second conserved V-encoded cysteine to the conserved J-encoded phenylalanine. The earlier analysis of more than 450 of the donors excluded sequences that lacked an unambiguous match to a single V gene segment. An earlier analysis of 450 to 650 of the donors called V segments functional above 56.7% productive rearrangements and segregating when the between-donor standard deviation exceeded 5%. To diagnose cytomegalovirus status from the catalog of TCR beta chain sequences, a statistical classification framework was built. A later analysis assigned V and J genes by comparing TCR nucleotide sequences with IMGT/GENE-DB human TR gene sequences. Using the TCRdist pipeline, a later analysis assigned CDR3 sequences along with most-parsimonious VDJ recombination scenarios. In a later analysis, every TCR beta chain was defined by the combination of its CDR3 amino acid sequence and its V-gene family, and reads without a unique V-gene family were dropped. As a way to deal with suspected cross-contamination and a sequencing artifact, a later analysis dropped approximately 590 nucleotide sequences that were highly shared and had low generation probability. In a later analysis, a clonal expansion index for each public chain was calculated from normalized within-repertoire ranks of inferred template counts. Generation probabilities in a later analysis came from a VDJ recombination model fitted to out-of-frame rearrangements, and those results were checked against IGoR. In a later analysis, TCR-TCR, TCR-HLA and TCR-CMV co-occurrence was scored with hypergeometric tests, and a repertoire-size bias correction was applied to TCR pairs. To estimate false discovery rates, a later analysis permuted the HLA or CMV assignments 20 times. In a later analysis, co-occurring TCRs were grouped using DBSCAN, and TCRdist sequence similarity was added for clustering within HLA-allele-positive subsets. For co-occurrence clustering, repertoires with fewer than 30,000 or more than 120,000 public chains were excluded, along with 4 to 6 repertoires with anomalous nucleotide sharing. Sourced from immuneACCESS, this table was stored by TCRdb with only in-frame sequences that have V and J called. A share of the clones is absent; for the studies checked, an unresolved V gene accounts for under half, and the remainder has no known explanation. D and trimming come from the DNA, and the V and J calls and clone size come from that table. This sample has 120,000 or so clones in its table, and 65% to 85% of those were observed once. The leading ten clones occupy roughly 16% of the sample.

Taken from the germline V gene (reference sequence), the CDR1 and CDR2 loops are LNHNV and YYDKDF. After removal of 5 bases from V and 5 bases from J, the junction retains 9 bases not matched to a gene. From the cysteine through the phenylalanine, the CDR3 covers 16 amino acids. Only CDR3 DNA is held: 48 bases, read in frame from base 1. About this clone: Its antigen is still unknown. Per-nucleotide qualities are absent, and no much larger clonotype sits a single base away.

The specimen was PBMCs. The receptor was derived from a man aged 50-59 years in good health and CMV-seropositive. The sequence links TRBV15 to TRBJ2-4, with 10 central nucleotides matching TRBD2. The CDR3 sequence is CATSAKAGGQENIQYF. The DNA sequence is TGTGCCACCAGCGCAAAAGCGGGGGGGCAGGAAAACATTCAGTACTTC. Here the CDR3 is joined to the reference TRBV15 and TRBJ2-4 genes, and the full variable domain is: DAMVIQNPRYQVTQFGKPVTLSCSQTLNHNVMYWYQQKSSQAPKLLFHYYDKDFNNEADTPDNFQSRRPNTSFCFLDIRSPGLGDTAMYLCATSAKAGGQENIQYFGAGTRLSVL.